The subject of this entry is one T cell receptor beta chain. This record belongs to a study of T cell responses to AZD1222 COVID-19 vaccine. The assay was immunoSEQ multiplex PCR, and TCRdb's table has in-frame clones only and misses some. This sample has 84,000 or so clones, with roughly nine tenths found just once. The CDR3 is 13 amino acids. Germline CDR1 MNHEY, CDR2 SVGEGT. Trimming shortened V by 2 bases and J by 7 bases, and 9 bases separated the two germline ends. The specimen was peripheral blood, collected on day 0 of AZD1222 vaccination. The sequence came from an adult in good health. The chain joins TRBV6-2 or TRBV6-3 to TRBJ1-5; no clear D. CDR3 residues: CASSYRNLQPQHF. DNA for the CDR3: TGTGCCAGCAGTTACAGAAATTTACAGCCCCAGCATTTT.